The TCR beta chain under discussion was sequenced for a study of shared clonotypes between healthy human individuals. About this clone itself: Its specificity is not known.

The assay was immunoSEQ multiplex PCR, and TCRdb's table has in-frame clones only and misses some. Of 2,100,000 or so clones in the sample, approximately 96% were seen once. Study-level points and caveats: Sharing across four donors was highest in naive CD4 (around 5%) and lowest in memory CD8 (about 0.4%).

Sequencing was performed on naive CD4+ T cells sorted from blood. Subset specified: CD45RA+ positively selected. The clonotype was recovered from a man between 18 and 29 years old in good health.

The CDR3 sequence: CASMAEGYAGYGYTF. DNA for the CDR3: TGTGCCAGCATGGCTGAGGGGTACGCGGGGTATGGCTACACCTTC. The rearrangement uses TRBV6-6 and TRBJ1-2, with a weak D call TRBD1 (5 bases). CDR1 MNHNY and CDR2 SVGAGI come from the germline V gene (reference sequence). The germline V and J ends were trimmed by 7 bases and 5 bases, with 20 bases remaining between them. The CDR3 loop spans 15 amino acids.